A single sample gave rise to the 26 T cell receptor beta chains below, sequenced in a study of early stage breast cancer tumors. Profiled with immunoSEQ multiplex PCR; TCRdb holds only in-frame clones, not every one. The sample has 10,000 or so clones, about two thirds seen once. Sequences were obtained from normal breast tissue next to the tumor. These receptors originate from a person aged 55 to 69 with breast cancer.

The V gene is TRBV30, the J gene TRBJ1-2; TRBD1 aligns across 8 bases. V shed 6 bases and J 2 bases; nucleotides not matched to a gene: 11. The germline V gene encodes CDR1 GTSNPN and CDR2 SVGIG (reference sequence). The CDR3 length is 15 residues. The chain's CDR3 is CACSQGAGTNYGYTF. DNA of the CDR3: TGTGCCTGCTCCCAGGGGGCAGGTACAAACTATGGCTACACCTTC.

By sample share, this clone is large. V gene TRBV7-9 combines with J gene TRBJ2-7, with D tentatively TRBD2 (5 bases). The CDR3 has 13 residues. Germline-derived CDR1 and CDR2 are SEHNR and FQNEAQ (reference sequence). V shed 6 bases and J shed 0 bases, with 9 bases lying between them. CDR3 DNA: TGTGCCAGCAGGGACTCCCTCTCCTACGAGCAGTACTTC. It specifies CASRDSLSYEQYF.

J is TRBJ1-1 and V is TRBV7-9; D not certain. V was clipped by 4 bases and J by 5 bases, with 5 bases between them. The CDR3 loop spans 11 amino acids. The germline CDR1 and CDR2 sequences are SEHNR and FQNEAQ (reference sequence). In DNA, the CDR3 is TGTGCCAGCAGCTCCCAGACTGAAGCTTTCTTT. Amino acid sequence: CASSSQTEAFF.

V usage is TRBV14 and J usage is TRBJ2-1, with 9 bases aligning to TRBD2. Germline V lookup: CDR1 SGHDN, CDR2 FVKESK. The J segment lost 7 bases and the V segment lost 4 bases, leaving 14 bases of the junction unmatched. The CDR3 runs 17 residues. DNA for the CDR3: TGTGCCAGCAGCCCCAAGCCGGGCGGGAGGGCCGCGAATGAGCAGTTCTTC. Amino acids: CASSPKPGGRAANEQFF.

The gene calls are TRBV5-6 and TRBJ1-2; 9 bases fit TRBD1. The CDR3 is 14 amino acids. CDR1 is SGHDT, CDR2 YYEEEE, per germline. Trimming removed 2 bases from V and 6 bases from J; junction bases left unmatched: 5. The CDR3 loop is CASSFTRQGDGYTF. The CDR3, as DNA: TGTGCCAGCAGCTTTACTAGACAGGGGGATGGCTACACCTTC.

The chain employs TRBV9 and TRBJ2-3, with D unclear. CDR1 is SGDLS and CDR2 is YYNGEE in the germline V gene. V lost 1 base, J lost 0 bases, and 9 bases lay in between. This CDR3 region has 15 residues. The CDR3 nucleotides read TGTGCCAGCAGCGTATGGAGTCGTAGCACAGATACGCAGTATTTT. It is translated as CASSVWSRSTDTQYF.

This chain links TRBV2 with TRBJ2-2, with 10 bases matching TRBD2. J lost 4 bases, V lost 9 bases, and 2 bases had no gene match. Germline CDR1 is SNHLY and CDR2 is FYNNEI. This CDR3 comprises 13 residues. In DNA form, the CDR3 reads TGTGCCAGGGGACTAGCGCTCACCGGGGAGCTGTTTTTT. Its protein product is CARGLALTGELFF.

The chain recombines TRBV7-9 with TRBJ2-1, with 10 bases aligning to TRBD1. Losses at the gene ends were 5 bases for V and 7 bases for J; bases not matched to a gene: 8. Germline loops: CDR1 SEHNR, CDR2 FQNEAQ (reference sequence). The CDR3 loop spans 15 amino acids. Here the CDR3 DNA reads TGTGCCAGCAGCCCGGGACAGGGGATCGGTAATGAGCAGTTCTTC. It yields the protein CASSPGQGIGNEQFF.

This chain uses TRBV7-2 with TRBJ1-2; tentatively, D is TRBD1 (5 bases). Germline lookup yields CDR1 SGHTA and CDR2 FQGNSA. CDR3 length: 13 amino acids. Trimming stripped 6 bases from V and 5 bases from J, with 13 bases between. This CDR3 reads CASRDSSFYGYTF. In DNA form, the CDR3 reads TGTGCCAGCAGAGACAGTTCTTTTTATGGCTACACCTTC.

This clone showed up just once. The rearrangement joins TRBV7-3 to TRBJ2-1; D may be TRBD2 (6 bases). The V gene's germline CDR1 is SGHTA and CDR2 FQGTGA. V shed 4 bases and J shed 0 bases, with 10 bases lying between them. The CDR3 runs 15 residues. CDR3 region: CASSSATSSYNEQFF. The CDR3 DNA reads as TGTGCCAGCAGCTCCGCGACTAGCTCCTACAATGAGCAGTTCTTC.

This rearrangement joins TRBV27 to TRBJ2-3; D may be TRBD1 (6 bases). The CDR3 extends over 13 amino acids. Trimming took off 5 bases at V and 4 bases at J, with 10 bases between the two ends. In germline, CDR1 is MNHEY, CDR2 SMNVEV (reference sequence). CDR3 loop: CASSVQGSDTQYF. CDR3 coding DNA: TGTGCCAGCAGTGTCCAGGGGTCAGATACGCAGTATTTT.

The chain links TRBV6-6 to TRBJ2-1; 9 positions agree with TRBD1. The CDR3 spans 11 residues. Germline V gene lookup returns CDR1 MNHNY and CDR2 SVGAGI (reference sequence). With V trimmed by 8 bases and J by 8 bases, 1 base remained unmatched. This chain's CDR3 is CASGDRDEQFF. The DNA of the CDR3 is TGTGCCAGCGGGGACAGGGATGAGCAGTTCTTC.

J is TRBJ2-1 and V is TRBV11-3, with a possible D match to TRBD1 (6 bases). Looked up from germline, CDR1 is SGHNT and CDR2 is YENEEA. Trimming took off 1 base at V and 9 bases at J, with 7 bases between the two ends. The CDR3 is 12 amino acids. This CDR3 reads CASSLGQVEQFF. In nucleotides, the CDR3 is TGTGCCAGCAGCTTAGGACAGGTTGAGCAGTTCTTC. Together with reference TRBV11-3 and TRBJ2-1, the CDR3 gives the full variable domain: EAGVVQSPRYKIIEKKQPVAFWCNPISGHNTLYWYLQNLGQGPELLIRYENEEAVDDSQLPKDRFSAERLKGVDSTLKIQPAELGDSAVYLCASSLGQVEQFFGPGTRLTVL.

The rearrangement links TRBV19 to TRBJ2-7; 7 positions match TRBD1. CDR3 length: 12 amino acids. Germline V lookup: CDR1 LNHDA, CDR2 SQIVND (reference sequence). V dropped 8 bases and J dropped 3; count of bases not matched to a gene: 4. CDR3 DNA sequence: TGTGCCAGTGGGGACAGCCTCTACGAGCAGTACTTC. The encoded protein is CASGDSLYEQYF.

The V call is TRBV2, the J call TRBJ2-5, with 8 bases lining up with TRBD1. V dropped 3 bases and J dropped 2; count of bases not matched to a gene: 5. The CDR3 is 15 residues long. The germline V gene encodes CDR1 SNHLY and CDR2 FYNNEI. In nucleotides, the CDR3 is TGTGCCAGCAGTGACGACAGGGGACCACAAGAGACCCAGTACTTC. Protein sequence: CASSDDRGPQETQYF.

This clone was seen just once. The chain links TRBV29-1 to TRBJ2-6; 9 bases line up with TRBD2. The germline gives CDR1 SQVTM, CDR2 ANQGSEA. This CDR3 has 15 amino acids. Trimming took 6 bases from V and 4 from J; bases not matched to a gene: 7. The chain's CDR3 is CSVSAGGMGANVLTF. The CDR3 DNA follows: TGCAGCGTATCAGCGGGAGGTATGGGGGCCAACGTCCTGACTTTC.

This clone was seen just once. The CDR3, as DNA: TGCGCCAGCAGCTTGGAAGTGGGACATCGTTCCGAGCAGTACTTC. It specifies CASSLEVGHRSEQYF. The chain joins TRBV5-1 to TRBJ2-7; TRBD1 is a possible D gene (6 bases). V gave up 0 bases and J gave up 6 bases, with 16 bases separating them. This CDR3 has 15 residues. Looked up from germline, CDR1 is SGHRS and CDR2 is YFSETQ.

V and J are TRBV28 and TRBJ2-3; TRBD1 matches at 8 bases. The germline gives CDR1 MDHEN, CDR2 SYDVKM. V lost 2 bases, J lost 6 bases, and 1 base stayed unmatched. This CDR3 is 13 amino acids long. The CDR3 sequence is CASSLQGADTQYF. CDR3 in DNA: TGTGCCAGCAGTTTACAGGGGGCGGATACGCAGTATTTT. Filled out from reference TRBV28 and TRBJ2-3, the complete variable domain reads DVKVTQSSRYLVKRTGEKVFLECVQDMDHENMFWYRQDPGLGLRLIYFSYDVKMKEKGDIPEGYSVSREKKERFSLILESASTNQTSMYLCASSLQGADTQYFGPGTRLTVL.

V and J are TRBV18 and TRBJ1-5, with D unclear. The CDR3 consists of 15 residues. V lost 3 bases and J 0 bases, leaving 9 bases between the germline ends. Germline CDR1 reads KGHSH; CDR2 reads LQKENI. This CDR3 reads CASSPILDSNQPQHF. CDR3 in DNA: TGTGCCAGCTCACCCATTCTAGATAGCAATCAGCCCCAGCATTTT.

The chain joins TRBV9 to TRBJ2-7; 9 bases line up with TRBD1. The germline CDR1 and CDR2 sequences are SGDLS and YYNGEE. After removal of 3 bases from V and 2 bases from J, the junction contained 6 bases not matched to a gene. The CDR3 extends over 15 amino acids. The CDR3 bases are TGTGCCAGCAGCGAGGGGGGACAGGGCCCCTACGAGCAGTACTTC. Translating gives CASSEGGQGPYEQYF.

This clone was found once. This chain joins TRBV19 and TRBJ1-2, with TRBD1 identical over 10 bases. Germline V gene data show CDR1 as LNHDA and CDR2 as SQIVND (reference sequence). There are 15 residues in the CDR3. The ends lost 4 bases at V and 3 bases at J; junction bases unmatched: 5. The CDR3 DNA reads TGTGCCAGTAGTAGACGGGACAGGGGCGACTATGGCTACACCTTC. Protein product: CASSRRDRGDYGYTF.

The chain couples TRBV10-3 to TRBJ1-4; 8 bases align to TRBD1. This CDR3 is 15 amino acids long. The germline CDR1 and CDR2 sequences are ENHRY and SYGVKD. V lost 3 bases and J lost 8; bases outside the gene matches: 8. CDR3 in amino acids: CAISDPGTGNEKLFF. DNA of the CDR3: TGTGCCATCAGTGACCCCGGGACAGGCAACGAAAAACTGTTTTTT.

The V gene is TRBV11-3, the J gene TRBJ2-1; 8 bases align to TRBD2. Germline V CDR1 and CDR2: SGHNT, YENEEA. This CDR3 has 15 residues. The V and J ends lost 0 bases and 8 bases, in that order; junction bases with no gene match: 6. The CDR3 DNA sequence: TGTGCCAGCAGCTTAGAGGGACTAGTAAGTCATGAGCAGTTCTTC. Translated, it gives CASSLEGLVSHEQFF.

This rearrangement joins TRBV29-1 to TRBJ2-2, with 7 bases fitting TRBD1. CDR1 is SQVTM, CDR2 ANQGSEA, per germline. CDR3 length: 14 amino acids. The V gene end was trimmed by 7 bases and the J gene end by 7 bases; junction bases not matched to a gene: 12. CDR3 sequence (DNA): TGCAGCGCTGGTGCCGGGACAGCTAGCGGGGAGCTGTTTTTT. Translation gives CSAGAGTASGELFF.

The chain is built from TRBV2 and TRBJ2-5, with TRBD2 matching 15 bases. The germline V gene has CDR1 SNHLY and CDR2 FYNNEI. The CDR3 is made up of 17 amino acids. The V segment lost 4 bases and the J segment 4 bases; nucleotides outside the gene matches: 7. The CDR3 DNA reads as TGTGCCAGCAGTGGGACTAGCGGGAGGGCCGGCGGAGAGACCCAGTACTTC. This gives the protein CASSGTSGRAGGETQYF. Combining the CDR3 with reference TRBV2 and TRBJ2-5 gives the whole variable domain EPEVTQTPSHQVTQMGQEVILRCVPISNHLYFYWYRQILGQKVEFLVSFYNNEISEKSEIFDDQFSVERPDGSNFTLKIRSTKLEDSAMYFCASSGTSGRAGGETQYFGPGTRLLVL.

This clone was seen a few times. V usage is TRBV19 and J usage is TRBJ1-5; D may be TRBD1 (6 bases). The CDR3 is 15 residues long. Germline CDR1 is LNHDA and CDR2 is SQIVND (reference sequence). V was trimmed by 4 bases and J by 0 bases, leaving 10 bases between them. CDR3 amino acids: CASSTRTASNQPQHF. CDR3 bases: TGTGCCAGTAGTACCAGGACAGCTAGCAATCAGCCCCAGCATTTT.